Listed here is a single T cell receptor (beta chain). Under the authors' procedure: Amplifying reference gene primers gave estimates of nucleated cell counts. The protocol was immunoSEQ multiplex PCR, while the TCRdb copy is restricted to in-frame clones and leaves out a portion. V, J and clone size are those of that table, while D and trimming were read from the DNA. Of approximately 290,000 clones in the sample, nearly 90% are singletons; the top ten hold roughly 4.3%. The data belong to a study of blood T cell repertoires in COVID-19. Study context: The United States, Italy and Spain provided the acute and convalescent COVID-19 samples. The cDNA or gDNA used as material had been derived from T cells, B-cell-depleted T cells, or PBMCs.

V shed 9 bases and J 8 bases; nucleotides not matched to a gene: 22. The CDR3 runs to 17 residues. Germline V gene lookup returns CDR1 LNHDA and CDR2 SQIVND (reference sequence). Which cohort a participant joined came from the clinical history participants gave. The rearrangement links TRBV19 to TRBJ2-1; 7 bases match TRBD2. The sample taken for sequencing was PBMCs or T cells enriched from blood (not recorded which). The sequence was collected from a woman younger than 35 with acute COVID-19. The CDR3: CASAIDLAGVGTHEQFF. The CDR3 DNA is TGTGCCAGCGCGATAGACCTCGCGGGGGTAGGGACCCATGAGCAGTTCTTC.